These 30 T cell receptor beta chains came from one sample sequenced in a study of blood T cell repertoires in COVID-19. Method: immunoSEQ multiplex PCR; TCRdb's copy keeps in-frame clones and lacks some. Seen here are some 700,000 clones, about 90% observed once, and the top ten hold under 0.3%. Sequenced material: peripheral blood. These receptors were collected from a woman younger than 35 with acute or convalescent COVID-19.

This clone was found once. The chain links TRBV27 to TRBJ2-1; 9 nucleotides match TRBD1. V shed 2 bases, J shed 6 bases, and the junction held 2 bases outside the gene matches. The CDR3 totals 14 residues. In germline, CDR1 is MNHEY, CDR2 SMNVEV (reference sequence). This CDR3 reads CASSLGTGSNEQFF. The CDR3 bases are TGTGCCAGCAGTTTAGGGACAGGGAGCAATGAGCAGTTCTTC.

CDR3 residues: CASSQDPQGKDSPLHF. CDR3 sequence (DNA): TGTGCCAGCAGCCAAGACCCCCAGGGTAAGGATTCACCCCTCCACTTT. The rearrangement joins TRBV3-1 (or the pseudogene TRBV3-2) to TRBJ1-6, with D possibly matching TRBD1 (5 bases). The CDR3 covers 16 residues. Germline CDR1 and CDR2: LGHDT and YNNKEL (reference sequence). Trimming cost V 0 bases and J 8 bases, with 14 bases left between them.

V is TRBV6-2 or TRBV6-3 and J is TRBJ2-3; 7 bases line up with TRBD1. Germline CDR1 reads MNHEY; CDR2 reads SVGEGT. V lost 6 bases, J lost 6 bases, and 9 bases stayed unmatched. This CDR3 has 14 amino acids. In nucleotides, the CDR3 is TGTGCCAGCAGCCGTACAGGGGACGCGGATACGCAGTATTTT. It codes for CASSRTGDADTQYF.

The chain couples TRBV6-4 to TRBJ2-2; maybe TRBD1 (6 bases). Trimming removed 1 base from V and 4 bases from J, with 7 bases in between. CDR3 size: 14 residues. Germline V gene data show CDR1 as MRHNA and CDR2 as SNTAGT. The CDR3 DNA sequence: TGTGCCAGCAGTGACTTAGGGGGCACCGGGGAGCTGTTTTTT. Its protein product is CASSDLGGTGELFF.

This clone was detected a few times. The genes are TRBV27 and TRBJ1-6; D gene uncertain. The CDR3 is 16 amino acids. Trimming pared 1 base from V and 0 bases from J, leaving 7 bases between. The germline V gene has CDR1 MNHEY and CDR2 SMNVEV (reference sequence). The CDR3 loop is CASSLWASSYNSPLHF. The CDR3 region has the DNA TGTGCCAGCAGTTTATGGGCGAGCTCCTATAATTCACCCCTCCACTTT.

The gene calls are TRBV7-9 and TRBJ2-3; 10 nucleotides line up with TRBD2. The V gene's germline CDR1 is SEHNR and CDR2 FQNEAQ (reference sequence). V was pared by 3 bases and J by 0 bases, with 3 bases of the junction left unmatched. The CDR3 consists of 16 residues. This CDR3 reads CASSFIAGGSTDTQYF. The CDR3 DNA reads TGTGCCAGCAGCTTCATAGCGGGGGGCAGCACAGATACGCAGTATTTT.

This chain links TRBV5-6 with TRBJ2-7; TRBD1 aligns across 9 bases. Losses at the gene ends were 0 bases for V and 3 bases for J; bases not matched to a gene: 10. The germline V gene has CDR1 SGHDT and CDR2 YYEEEE. CDR3 length: 17 residues. CDR3 residues: CASSLGDALGQGYEQYF. DNA of the CDR3: TGTGCCAGCAGCTTGGGGGATGCTCTGGGACAGGGCTACGAGCAGTACTTC.

This clone occurred once. The chain is built from TRBV27 and TRBJ2-2; D is perhaps TRBD1 (6 bases). Germline values: CDR1 MNHEY, CDR2 SMNVEV (reference sequence). Trimming took 4 bases from V and 4 from J, leaving 13 bases between them. This CDR3 spans 15 amino acids. DNA for the CDR3: TGTGCCAGCAGTTCCCGGGACATAACCACCGGGGAGCTGTTTTTT. Protein product: CASSSRDITTGELFF.

This sequence joins TRBV29-1 and TRBJ1-1; no clear D. Trimming cost V 3 bases and J 9 bases, with 20 bases left between them. The CDR3 runs 14 residues. The germline V gene encodes CDR1 SQVTM and CDR2 ANQGSEA. CDR3 coding DNA: TGCAGCGTTGAGCCGGCAGAGGGCCACGGAAAAGCTTTCTTT. Translation gives CSVEPAEGHGKAFF.

About this clone: The same CDR3 arises from other DNA sequences in this sample as well. The V and J genes are TRBV27 and TRBJ1-1; possibly TRBD1 for D (5 bases). The CDR3 is made up of 13 amino acids. The germline V gene has CDR1 MNHEY and CDR2 SMNVEV (reference sequence). The ends were cut back, 6 bases at V and 1 base at J, with 9 bases in the middle. In DNA form, the CDR3 reads TGTGCCAGCAGCTTCGACAGGAACACTGAAGCTTTCTTT. Encoded protein: CASSFDRNTEAFF.

The chain has TRBV30 and TRBJ1-2, with 8 positions matching TRBD1. Trimming cost V 3 bases and J 4 bases; bases outside gene matches: 16. Germline V gene lookup returns CDR1 GTSNPN and CDR2 SVGIG (reference sequence). The CDR3 has 17 residues. The CDR3 DNA is TGTGCCTGGAGCCGTCCAAACTCCCAGGGGGCCCTCTATGGCTACACCTTC. Translating gives CAWSRPNSQGALYGYTF.

This chain joins TRBV9 and TRBJ1-5; TRBD1 matches at 7 bases. V was clipped by 0 bases and J by 7 bases; unmatched bases: 7. Germline CDR1 and CDR2: SGDLS and YYNGEE. The CDR3 has 15 residues. CDR3 coding DNA: TGTGCCAGCAGCGTAGGGCAGGGGGGATGGCAGCCCCAGCATTTT. Translated, it gives CASSVGQGGWQPQHF.

This chain connects TRBV19 to TRBJ1-5; 7 bases align to TRBD1. Trimming removed 7 bases from V and 2 bases from J; junction bases left unmatched: 8. This CDR3 contains 15 residues. Germline V CDR1 and CDR2: LNHDA, SQIVND (reference sequence). CDR3 residues: CASISQGDGNQPQHF. The CDR3 bases are TGTGCCAGTATCTCCCAGGGGGATGGCAATCAGCCCCAGCATTTT.

The V gene is TRBV18, the J gene TRBJ1-1, with D perhaps matching TRBD1 (5 bases). Germline V gene lookup returns CDR1 KGHSH and CDR2 LQKENI. The CDR3 is made up of 17 amino acids. Trimming took 3 bases from V and 5 from J, leaving 22 bases between them. Here the CDR3 DNA reads TGTGCCAGCTCACCGTGGGGGGACGCCGACAAAGGGACTGAAGCTTTCTTT. This codes for CASSPWGDADKGTEAFF.

The CDR3 region is CASSPHPTGTNTEAFF. DNA of the CDR3: TGTGCCAGCAGTCCACACCCGACAGGCACCAACACTGAAGCTTTCTTT. The chain carries TRBV25-1 and TRBJ1-1; D is possibly TRBD1 (6 bases). V dropped 5 bases and J dropped 2 bases, with 18 bases sitting between them. Germline-derived CDR1 and CDR2 are MGHDK and SYGVNS. The CDR3 runs 16 residues.

The rearrangement joins TRBV7-9 to TRBJ2-7, with D uncertain. This CDR3 is 14 amino acids long. The germline V and J ends were trimmed by 8 bases and 7 bases, with 21 bases remaining between them. Germline V lookup: CDR1 SEHNR, CDR2 FQNEAQ (reference sequence). The CDR3 region has the DNA TGTGCCAGCTACCGCTCGTCCGGTCCCGTAGAGCAGTACTTC. Translation gives CASYRSSGPVEQYF.

CDR3 in DNA: TGTGCCAGTAGTACAAAAAGACAGTACTATGGCTACACCTTC. Translation gives CASSTKRQYYGYTF. V usage is TRBV19 and J usage is TRBJ1-2; D is possibly TRBD1 (5 bases). Germline loops: CDR1 LNHDA, CDR2 SQIVND (reference sequence). The CDR3 length is 14 residues. V shed 4 bases and J shed 3 bases, with 12 bases lying between them.

The chain links TRBV6-5 to TRBJ2-3, with 10 bases aligning to TRBD2. Germline values: CDR1 MNHEY, CDR2 SVGAGI. Trimming took 0 bases from V and 6 from J; bases not matched to a gene: 6. The CDR3 runs to 16 residues. The CDR3 sequence is CASSYSASGGADTQYF. Written as DNA, the CDR3 is TGTGCCAGCAGTTACTCGGCAAGCGGGGGGGCGGATACGCAGTATTTT.

The gene calls are TRBV7-2 and TRBJ1-3; D not certain. Germline CDR1 and CDR2: SGHTA and FQGNSA. The CDR3 contains 15 residues. V shed 4 bases and J shed 0 bases, with 10 bases lying between them. CDR3 in amino acids: CASSSLGHSGNTIYF. CDR3 DNA: TGTGCCAGCAGCTCCCTGGGCCACTCTGGAAACACCATATATTTT.

The chain couples TRBV5-5 to TRBJ2-7; 8 bases fit TRBD1. This CDR3 is built from 14 residues. The germline gives CDR1 SGHKS, CDR2 YYEKEE (reference sequence). V trimming: 1 base; J trimming: 3 bases; junction bases outside the gene matches: 3. CDR3 DNA: TGTGCCAGCAGCTTGCTACAGGGGGTCTACGAGCAGTACTTC. It yields the protein CASSLLQGVYEQYF.

The chain carries TRBV19 and TRBJ2-7; D gene ambiguous. V shed 4 bases and J shed 2 bases, with 9 bases lying between them. The germline V gene has CDR1 LNHDA and CDR2 SQIVND (reference sequence). The CDR3 has 13 amino acids. In DNA form, the CDR3 reads TGTGCCAGTAGTACTCGTTCTACCTACGAGCAGTACTTC. This codes for CASSTRSTYEQYF.

This clone was picked up one time. The CDR3 DNA reads as TGTGCCAGCAGCTCGGGACAGGGATTGAGGGCCCTCCACTTT. Residues: CASSSGQGLRALHF. V is TRBV7-6 and J is TRBJ1-6; TRBD1 matches at 9 bases. This CDR3 contains 14 residues. J gave up 14 bases and V 4 bases, and 9 bases lay outside the gene matches. Germline CDR1 and CDR2: SGHVS and FNYEAQ. Full variable domain (missing parts from reference TRBV7-6 and TRBJ1-6): GAGVSQSPRYKVTKRGQDVALRCDPISGHVSLYWYRQALGQGPEFLTYFNYEAQQDKSGLPNDRFSAERPEGSISTLTIQRTEQRDSAMYRCASSSGQGLRALHFGNGTRLTVT.

CDR3 residues: CASSLGLAGQETQYF. CDR3 DNA sequence: TGCGCCAGCAGCTTGGGACTAGCGGGCCAAGAGACCCAGTACTTC. The genes are TRBV5-1 and TRBJ2-5; TRBD2 matches at 10 bases. The CDR3 spans 15 residues. The V gene end was trimmed by 0 bases and the J gene end by 1 base; junction bases not matched to a gene: 0. Germline V CDR1 and CDR2: SGHRS, YFSETQ.

CDR3 protein: CAWSGTGSGNTIYF. CDR3 DNA sequence: TGTGCCTGGAGTGGTACAGGATCCGGAAACACCATATATTTT. The chain recombines TRBV30 with TRBJ1-3; maybe TRBD1 (5 bases). This CDR3 contains 14 residues. Trimming removed 1 base from V and 4 bases from J, with 11 bases in between. Germline CDR1 reads GTSNPN; CDR2 reads SVGIG (reference sequence).

This clone showed up just once. The chain has TRBV5-8 and TRBJ1-5; D is undetermined. Deletions cut 7 bases from V and 3 bases from J, with 14 bases between. CDR3 length: 14 amino acids. The germline V gene encodes CDR1 SGHTS and CDR2 YDEGEE. The CDR3 DNA is TGTGCCAGCGGGGAGCGGTTCTTCAATCAGCCCCAGCATTTT. Translated: CASGERFFNQPQHF.

As for this clone: The junction differs from germline at one of its ends, possibly a read error. This chain connects TRBV5-1 to TRBJ2-7; D may be TRBD1 (6 bases). This CDR3 spans 14 amino acids. The germline V gene encodes CDR1 SGHRS and CDR2 YFSETQ. CDR3 sequence: CATSRGGASYEQYF. DNA for the CDR3: TGCGCCACCAGCAGGGGCGGTGCCTCCTACGAGCAGTACTTC.

The chain carries TRBV18 and TRBJ1-2; tentative D call: TRBD1 (6 bases). CDR1 is KGHSH and CDR2 is LQKENI in the germline V gene. V was shortened by 2 bases and J by 2 bases, with 15 bases between the two germline ends. This CDR3 spans 16 amino acids. As DNA, the CDR3 is TGTGCCAGCTCACCAGGATCGGGCAGGGGCAACTATGGCTACACCTTC. It translates to CASSPGSGRGNYGYTF.

This clone was observed a single time. The rearrangement links TRBV5-1 to TRBJ1-2, with D hard to call. Trimming pared 0 bases from V and 4 bases from J, leaving 10 bases between. Looked up from germline, CDR1 is SGHRS and CDR2 is YFSETQ. The CDR3 spans 14 residues. The CDR3 coding sequence is TGCGCCAGCAGCTTGGGGCAGGATTCCTATGGCTACACCTTC. Translation: CASSLGQDSYGYTF.

The V call is TRBV7-2, the J call TRBJ2-1; 8 bases are shared with TRBD2. The V and J ends lost 5 bases and 1 base, in that order; junction bases with no gene match: 7. The germline CDR1 and CDR2 sequences are SGHTA and FQGNSA. The CDR3 is 16 amino acids. DNA for the CDR3: TGTGCCAGCAGCCCAATTAGCGGGGTGTCCTACAATGAGCAGTTCTTC. Its translation is CASSPISGVSYNEQFF. Looking up the rest from reference TRBV7-2 and TRBJ2-1 gives the full variable domain: GAGVSQSPSNKVTEKGKDVELRCDPISGHTALYWYRQSLGQGLEFLIYFQGNSAPDKSGLPSDRFSAERTGGSVSTLTIQRTQQEDSAVYLCASSPISGVSYNEQFFGPGTRLTVL.

This sequence joins TRBV19 and TRBJ1-5, with TRBD1 as a possible D gene (6 bases). The length of the CDR3 is 13 residues. V lost 10 bases and J 2 bases, leaving 12 bases between the germline ends. Germline assignment: CDR1 LNHDA and CDR2 SQIVND (reference sequence). CDR3 amino acids: CATDSIGNQPQHF. The CDR3 nucleotides are TGTGCCACGGACAGTATAGGCAATCAGCCCCAGCATTTT.